This T cell receptor (beta chain) stems from a study of T cell changes during pregnancy in multiple sclerosis. The method was immunoSEQ multiplex PCR; TCRdb's version includes in-frame clones alone and lacks a portion of them. Of 69,000 or so clones in the sample, 90% to 95% were seen once. Trimming shortened V by 3 bases and J by 4 bases, and 16 bases separated the two germline ends. The CDR3 runs to 15 residues. The germline V gene encodes CDR1 SGHDT and CDR2 YYEEEE. V is TRBV5-6 and J is TRBJ1-1; D is uncertain. The sequence came from a female donor in good health, enrolled as a control in a pregnancy study. Sample: CD4+ T cells from peripheral blood mononuclear cells, taken in the third trimester of pregnancy. CDR3 sequence reads: CASSSLAGEGTEAFF. In DNA form, the CDR3 reads TGTGCCAGCAGCTCTTTAGCGGGAGAGGGCACTGAAGCTTTCTTT.